The rows below give T cell receptor beta chains drawn from one sample of a study of CD8+CD57+ T cells in acquired aplastic anemia. MiXCR, applied by TCRdb to the reads, yields one record per CDR3 protein. The table lists around 200,000 distinct CDR3 sequences, nearly 50% of them singletons. Sequences were obtained from sorted CD4+, CD8+, or CD8+CD57+ T cells (not recorded which) from PBMCs. These receptors were collected from a human donor with aplastic anemia. Each CDR3 is given with its conserved first and last residue. A D gene is named only where the DNA matches it firmly. Expanded clones are given a class, and other clones once, few, many or no size at all.

size | J | V | D | CDR3 | DNA
many | TRBJ2-7 | TRBV20-1 | - | CSASPTLRLSSYEQYF | TGCAGTGCTAGCCCGACCCTAAGACTATCCTCCTACGAGCAGTACTTC
- | TRBJ2-3 | TRBV19 | TRBD2 | CASSMRSGVGTQYF | TGTGCCAGTAGTATGAGAAGCGGGGTGGGTACGCAGTATTTT
- | TRBJ2-7 | TRBV15 | TRBD1 | CATSSHRGPLGYEQYF | TGTGCCACCAGCAGCCACAGGGGTCCTTTAGGCTACGAGCAGTACTTC
many | TRBJ2-3 | TRBV12-3/TRBV12-4 | - | CASRASRTLPTDTQYF | TGTGCCAGCAGAGCTTCCCGGACCCTCCCGACAGATACGCAGTATTTT
many | TRBJ2-7 | TRBV19 | - | CASSIDLSYEQYF | TGTGCCAGTAGTATAGATCTCTCTTACGAGCAGTACTTC
many | TRBJ2-5 | TRBV6-1 | - | CATDIQETQYF | TGTGCCACCGACATCCAAGAGACCCAGTACTTC
- | TRBJ1-5 | TRBV19 | - | CASRNTGDSNQPQHF | TGTGCCAGTAGGAACACAGGCGATAGCAATCAGCCCCAGCATTTT
few | TRBJ2-1 | TRBV24-1 | TRBD2 | CATRGAGGPGEQFF | TGTGCCACCAGGGGCGCGGGAGGGCCTGGTGAGCAGTTCTTC
- | TRBJ1-5 | TRBV25-1 | TRBD1 | CASSVHRGWSNQPQHF | TGTGCCAGCAGTGTCCACAGGGGTTGGAGCAATCAGCCCCAGCATTTT
- | TRBJ2-3 | TRBV9 | - | CASSPPSDTQYF | TGTGCCAGCAGCCCCCCCTCAGATACGCAGTATTTT
many | TRBJ2-3 | TRBV9 | TRBD2 | CASSVDGGATDTQYF | TGTGCCAGCAGCGTAGACGGGGGGGCTACAGATACGCAGTATTTT
- | TRBJ1-1 | TRBV30 | - | CAWSVQGYRAFF | TGTGCCTGGAGTGTCCAGGGGTACCGAGCTTTCTTT
many | TRBJ1-1 | TRBV6-6 | - | CAVGQRGNTEAFF | TGTGCCGTAGGCCAGAGGGGGAACACTGAAGCTTTCTTT
few | TRBJ1-1 | TRBV6-5 | TRBD1 | CASSYRRDRPMDTEAFF | TGTGCCAGCAGTTACCGCCGGGACAGACCGATGGACACTGAAGCTTTCTTT
many | TRBJ2-3 | TRBV20-1 | - | CSARGGSRTDTQYF | TGCAGTGCTAGGGGAGGTTCTCGCACAGATACGCAGTATTTT
many | TRBJ2-7 | TRBV24-1 | - | CATSDPGKSSYEQYF | TGTGCCACCAGTGACCCCGGGAAGAGCTCCTACGAGCAGTACTTC
many | TRBJ2-2 | TRBV30 | - | CAWSRRELFF | TGTGCCTGGAGTAGAAGGGAGCTGTTTTTT
- | TRBJ2-3 | TRBV12-3/TRBV12-4 | TRBD2 | CASSLILAGVTDTQYF | TGTGCCAGCAGTTTAATTTTAGCGGGAGTAACAGATACGCAGTATTTT
many | TRBJ1-6 | TRBV12-3/TRBV12-4 | TRBD1 | CASRPQGTPGSPLHF | TGTGCCAGCAGACCACAGGGGACGCCAGGGTCACCCCTCCACTTT
- | TRBJ2-5 | TRBV7-2 | - | CASSSSLSETQYF | TGTGCCAGCAGCTCCTCCCTTAGCGAGACCCAGTACTTC
- | TRBJ2-1 | TRBV14 | - | CASSRAQGFYNEQFF | TGTGCCAGCAGCCGGGCGCAGGGTTTCTACAATGAGCAGTTCTTC
- | TRBJ2-2 | TRBV24-1 | - | CATSADSRAGELVF | TGTGCCACCAGTGCCGACAGTCGGGCCGGGGAGCTGGTCTTT
- | TRBJ2-2 | TRBV29-1 | - | CSVLRGSTGELFF | TGCAGCGTTCTCAGGGGAAGCACCGGGGAGCTGTTTTTT
few | TRBJ2-2 | TRBV6-1 | - | CASSPTGSTNTGELFF | TGTGCCAGCAGCCCCACAGGGAGTACGAACACCGGGGAGCTGTTTTTT
once | TRBJ2-3 | TRBV24-1 | TRBD2 | CATSDRLAGGEDTQYF | TGTGCCACCAGTGACCGTCTAGCGGGAGGGGAAGATACGCAGTATTTT
- | TRBJ2-3 | TRBV7-9 | - | CASSSGGQYF | TGTGCCAGCAGCTCCGGGGGGCAGTATTTT
- | TRBJ2-3 | TRBV9 | TRBD2 | CASSKGAGGVTDTQYF | TGTGCCAGCAGCAAGGGGGCGGGAGGGGTCACAGATACGCAGTATTTT
- | TRBJ1-6 | TRBV14 | TRBD1 | CASIRQGQNSPLHF | TGTGCCAGCATCAGACAGGGGCAGAATTCACCCCTCCACTTT
- | TRBJ2-1 | TRBV25-1 | TRBD1 | CASSADRGGEQFF | TGTGCCAGCAGTGCCGACAGGGGGGGTGAGCAGTTCTTC
many | TRBJ1-2 | TRBV29-1 | - | CSYVDPHGYTF | TGCAGCTACGTGGACCCCCATGGCTACACCTTC
- | TRBJ1-1 | TRBV24-1 | - | CATIGGNTEAFF | TGTGCCACCATAGGAGGGAACACTGAAGCTTTCTTT
many | TRBJ1-4 | TRBV2 | - | CASDKEPGRGEKLFF | TGTGCCAGCGATAAAGAACCGGGAAGAGGTGAAAAACTGTTTTTT
- | TRBJ1-5 | TRBV19 | - | CASSRVWGNQPQHF | TGTGCCAGTAGCCGCGTGTGGGGGAATCAGCCCCAGCATTTT
many | TRBJ1-3 | TRBV20-1 | - | CSAIFGAGNTIYF | TGCAGTGCTATTTTCGGGGCTGGAAACACCATATATTTT
few | TRBJ2-2 | TRBV15 | - | CATSRDRAGPGELFF | TGTGCCACCAGCAGAGATCGTGCAGGCCCCGGGGAGCTGTTTTTT
- | TRBJ2-5 | TRBV6-4 | - | CASSSQETQHF | TGTGCCAGCAGTTCACAAGAGACCCAGCACTTC
- | TRBJ1-2 | TRBV12-3/TRBV12-4 | - | CASNLSPGSYGYTF | TGTGCCAGCAATCTCTCCCCAGGATCTTATGGCTACACCTTC
many | TRBJ2-2 | TRBV19 | - | CASSIVGGGTGELFF | TGTGCCAGTAGTATAGTTGGGGGCGGTACCGGGGAGCTGTTTTTT
- | TRBJ2-5 | TRBV20-1 | TRBD2 | CSARDGTSGSVETQYF | TGCAGTGCTAGAGATGGTACTAGCGGGAGTGTGGAGACCCAGTACTTC
once | TRBJ1-2 | TRBV2 | - | CASSETGDLSGYTF | TGTGCCAGCAGTGAAACCGGGGATCTCAGTGGCTACACCTTC
- | TRBJ2-7 | TRBV10-3 | - | CASSPQLQRASYEQYF | TGTGCCAGCAGTCCCCAACTACAGCGGGCCTCCTACGAGCAGTACTTC
- | TRBJ1-5 | TRBV9 | - | CASSVDLNQPQHF | TGTGCCAGCAGCGTGGATCTGAATCAGCCCCAGCATTTT
few | TRBJ2-5 | TRBV2 | - | CASSDPTRRETQYF | TGTGCCAGCAGTGATCCTACCCGGAGGGAGACCCAGTACTTC
- | TRBJ1-5 | TRBV10-1 | - | CASSEKQDRPKHF | TGCGCCAGCAGTGAGAAACAAGACAGGCCTAAGCATTTT
many | TRBJ2-5 | TRBV20-1 | - | CSARGSELVGGQETQYF | TGCAGTGCTAGAGGGTCAGAGCTTGTGGGGGGCCAAGAGACCCAGTACTTC
many | TRBJ1-3 | TRBV25-1 | - | CASSDIVGNTIYF | TGTGCCAGCAGTGACATCGTCGGAAACACCATATATTTT
- | TRBJ2-7 | TRBV18 | - | CASSPRAFYEQYF | TGTGCCAGCAGCCCCAGGGCCTTCTACGAGCAGTACTTC
once | TRBJ1-5 | TRBV24-1 | - | CATSDPGHRDQPQHF | TGTGCCACCAGTGATCCGGGACACCGAGATCAGCCCCAGCATTTT
- | TRBJ1-5 | TRBV10-3 | - | CAAGEGGNQPQHF | TGTGCCGCTGGAGAGGGGGGTAATCAGCCCCAGCATTTT
- | TRBJ1-1 | TRBV10-3 | - | CAIREGLGGTEAFF | TGTGCCATCAGGGAGGGGTTAGGGGGAACTGAAGCTTTCTTT
- | TRBJ2-5 | TRBV7-9 | - | CASRDWQETQYF | TGTGCCAGCAGGGACTGGCAAGAGACCCAGTACTTC
- | TRBJ2-7 | TRBV9 | TRBD1 | CASSPGQVPEQYF | TGTGCCAGCAGCCCGGGACAGGTCCCCGAGCAGTACTTC
many | TRBJ2-1 | TRBV5-4 | TRBD2 | CASRQTSGGVGEQFF | TGTGCCAGCAGGCAGACTAGCGGGGGGGTCGGTGAGCAGTTCTTC
few | TRBJ2-1 | TRBV30 | - | CAWSPDLWNEQFF | TGTGCCTGGAGTCCTGATCTCTGGAATGAGCAGTTCTTC
few | TRBJ1-1 | TRBV29-1 | - | CSAGAEAFF | TGCAGCGCAGGGGCTGAAGCTTTCTTT